This T cell receptor beta chain was documented in a study of cytomegalovirus exposure and HLA in healthy donors. Across the study: Within an early data release were around 80 million unique TCRs drawn from HLA-typed donors. Study results and caveats: For most subjects, TCR beta sequences were reported to predict HLA-A and HLA-B alleles with accuracy.

Amplification used 60 Vbeta primers and 13 Jbeta primers. The method was immunoSEQ multiplex PCR; TCRdb's version includes in-frame clones alone and lacks a portion of them. The sample consists of approximately 250,000 clones, 78% of them appearing once. As for this clone: Its specificity is not known.

Germline V gene lookup returns CDR1 LNHDA and CDR2 SQIVND (reference sequence). Trimming cost V 4 bases and J 0 bases; bases outside gene matches: 4. CDR3 length: 15 amino acids. This chain joins TRBV19 and TRBJ2-7, with 9 bases identical to TRBD2. The source of this sequence is a boy between 10 and 17 years old in good health and CMV-seronegative. Sequencing was done on a sample of PBMCs. Here the CDR3 reads CASSRLAGSSYEQYF. The CDR3 DNA follows: TGTGCCAGTAGTAGGCTAGCGGGGAGCTCCTACGAGCAGTACTTC. Together with reference TRBV19 and TRBJ2-7, the CDR3 gives the full variable domain: DGGITQSPKYLFRKEGQNVTLSCEQNLNHDAMYWYRQDPGQGLRLIYYSQIVNDFQKGDIAEGYSVSREKKESFPLTVTSAQKNPTAFYLCASSRLAGSSYEQYFGPGTRLTVT.